A selection of T cell receptor beta chains follows, all from one sample in a study of T cells expressing NK-cell markers. TCRdb re-called the 5' RACE reads and gives one entry per CDR3 protein, without DNA. The sample features tens of thousands of distinct CDR3 sequences, with roughly 60% in its top ten. Input material: blood T cells: a sorted CD56 or NKG2C T cell subset, CD4+ or CD8+ T cells, or bulk PBMC T cells (not recorded which). These receptors all come from a woman between 18 and 75 years old in good health. CDR3s include the opening cysteine and the closing phenylalanine or tryptophan. Clone size is shown for a subset of rows, as once, few, many or a class of expanded clone.

abundance | j_gene | v_gene | CDR3aa
. | TRBJ1-5 | TRBV4-1 | CASSQDWLISNQPQHF
. | TRBJ2-7 | TRBV12-3/TRBV12-4 | CAISRSPSYEQYF
. | TRBJ2-1 | TRBV24-1 | CATSGDRGAFGYNEQFF
. | TRBJ2-7 | TRBV6-5 | CASSYTAPGAKTYEQYF
medium-sized | TRBJ2-1 | TRBV5-1 | CASSFLGQPVNEQFF
. | TRBJ2-7 | TRBV27 | CASSSWTGNVDEQYF
. | TRBJ2-2 | TRBV7-9 | CASSTTSGPANTGELFF
. | TRBJ2-1 | TRBV27 | CASSLSGGSYNEQFF
large | TRBJ2-2 | TRBV4-1 | CASSQDLGSNTGELFF
. | TRBJ2-1 | TRBV27 | CASSLSFPGREDNEQFF
. | TRBJ2-3 | TRBV6-1 | CASSPPADPSTDTQYF
. | TRBJ1-2 | TRBV6-1 | CASRPGTGAFVFYGYTF
medium-sized | TRBJ2-1 | TRBV13 | CASSFQREGLVEQFF
. | TRBJ2-1 | TRBV27 | CASYPEAGVYNEQFF
. | TRBJ2-1 | TRBV9 | CASSPWGEKEQFF
. | TRBJ1-6 | TRBV4-1 | CASSQDTGINSPLHF
. | TRBJ2-7 | TRBV9 | CASSLYGRASGYEQYF
large | TRBJ2-3 | TRBV24-1 | CATSDLHSDTDTQYF
. | TRBJ2-7 | TRBV30 | CAWRERTGKAYEQYF
. | TRBJ2-7 | TRBV12-5 | CASGNPRLSSAIYEQYF
. | TRBJ2-3 | TRBV6-4 | CASSDSSERGGTDTQYF
. | TRBJ2-5 | TRBV9 | CASSGGGTQYF
. | TRBJ2-3 | TRBV3-1 | CASSLLADPNPDTQYF
. | TRBJ1-2 | TRBV12-3/TRBV12-4 | CASSLGGNGYTF
. | TRBJ2-3 | TRBV5-6 | CASSSWTADTQYF
. | TRBJ2-1 | TRBV15 | CATSRDAPERYNEQFF
. | TRBJ2-7 | TRBV18 | CASSPPLAGGPPYEQYF
. | TRBJ2-4 | TRBV2 | CASREEGAKNIQYF
. | TRBJ2-1 | TRBV29-1 | CSVESYASYNEQFF
. | TRBJ2-5 | TRBV29-1 | CSVETGGGESQETQYF
. | TRBJ2-5 | TRBV5-1 | CASSLEWGWETQYF
. | TRBJ1-5 | TRBV18 | CASSPDRFGEPQHF
. | TRBJ2-1 | TRBV7-9 | CASSRRQGRNNEQFF
. | TRBJ1-2 | TRBV6-5 | CASSYRTGGYTF
. | TRBJ2-1 | TRBV3-1 | CASSQGSNPYNEQFF
. | TRBJ2-1 | TRBV5-5 | CASSSPRGLAEDNEQFF
. | TRBJ1-3 | TRBV20-1 | CSAQGHSGNTIYF
. | TRBJ2-3 | TRBV10-3 | CAIRPGTSGGSDTDTQYF
. | TRBJ2-5 | TRBV10-3 | CATGTEGEQETQYF
. | TRBJ1-4 | TRBV12-3/TRBV12-4 | CASRHRAGEKLFF
. | TRBJ2-7 | TRBV5-1 | CASSLVQGVTYEQYF
. | TRBJ2-7 | TRBV5-1 | CASSFYGAYEQYF
. | TRBJ2-5 | TRBV20-1 | CSASGVTLAGTGRETQYF
. | TRBJ1-5 | TRBV4-1 | CASSQGIAGNQPQHF
. | TRBJ2-1 | TRBV24-1 | CATSDSGLAGEYNEQFF
medium-sized | TRBJ2-3 | TRBV7-8 | CASTQWGDADTQYF
. | TRBJ2-5 | TRBV6-5 | CASSLRLEETQYF
. | TRBJ2-7 | TRBV7-6 | CASSLDGGAYEQYF
. | TRBJ1-6 | TRBV6-1 | CASSELPENSPLHF
. | TRBJ1-2 | TRBV13 | CASSLKGPNYGYTF
. | TRBJ2-5 | TRBV10-3 | CASETDFQETQYF
. | TRBJ2-7 | TRBV7-8 | CASSSGFSYEQYF
. | TRBJ1-1 | TRBV12-5 | CASGLRVRDQGKENTEAFF
. | TRBJ2-1 | TRBV5-6 | CASSLGRLAGMWRNEQFF
. | TRBJ1-2 | TRBV3-1 | CASSPYSNYGYTF
. | TRBJ2-1 | TRBV7-8 | CASSFSSGSSYNEQFF
. | TRBJ2-1 | TRBV4-2 | CASSPTLAGGFDEQFF